This TCR beta chain was sequenced in a study of cytomegalovirus exposure and HLA in healthy donors. The study's findings and limits: There were reportedly fewer N-insertions in an Asian-associated ancestry cluster than the approximately 670-donor mean, in a later analysis. Cytomegalovirus association was listed for about 150 TCR beta chains.

The PCR ran on 60 Vbeta and 13 Jbeta primers. Original analysis: Per a later analysis, the number of unique TCR beta chains was approximately 80 million, of which 10 million to 11 million were shared. The assay was immunoSEQ multiplex PCR, and TCRdb's table has in-frame clones only and misses some. V, J and clone size are those of that table, while D and trimming were read from the DNA. The sample yields about 61,000 clones, roughly 90% seen once. Trimming cost V 2 bases and J 2 bases, with 5 bases left between them. CDR3 length equals 13 residues. CDR1 MNHEY and CDR2 SVGAGI come from the germline V gene. As to this clone: The antigen remains undetermined.

The sequenced material came from PBMCs. The V and J genes are TRBV6-5 and TRBJ2-3, with unresolved D. The TCR sequence derives from a man aged 30 to 45 in good health and CMV-seropositive. The DNA for the CDR3 is TGTGCCAGCAGTTACACAGACACAGATACGCAGTATTTT. Its translation: CASSYTDTDTQYF.